Given below is one T cell receptor (beta chain) in context. The data stem from a study of blood T cell repertoires in COVID-19. Study context: Samples taken during acute and convalescent COVID-19 were collected in the United States, Italy and Spain. T cells, B-cell-depleted T cells, or PBMCs supplied cDNA or gDNA.

Trimming removed 6 bases at V and 9 bases at J, with 21 bases between. Germline V gene lookup returns CDR1 MGHRA and CDR2 YSYEKL. There are 15 residues in the CDR3. As originally analysed: Nucleated cell counts were estimated from reference gene primer amplification. Assay used: immunoSEQ multiplex PCR; TCRdb lists only in-frame clones, some missing. V, J and clone size are taken as reported in that table, and D and trimming were inferred from the DNA itself. This table holds roughly 180,000 clones, around 82% found once. The TCR sequence derives from a woman aged 80 or over with active or convalescent COVID-19. The J gene is TRBJ1-5, the V gene TRBV4-1; D unclear. Sequencing was done on a sample of peripheral blood. In nucleotides, the CDR3 is TGCGCCAGCAGTCTCATTGAGGGTGATAGTTTGCCCCAGCATTTT. Its translation is CASSLIEGDSLPQHF.